A selection of T cell receptor beta chains follows, all from one sample in a study of beta chain features in type 1 diabetes. The assay was immunoSEQ multiplex PCR, and TCRdb's table has in-frame clones only and misses some. The sample holds 150,000 to 190,000 clones, over 9% seen once. The sequenced material came from central memory CD4+ T cells from blood. All receptors come from a young man with type 1 diabetes. Each CDR3 is given with its conserved first and last residue. Each record gives: V gene, J gene, clone size, D gene, CDR3 DNA, CDR3 protein. The D gene is left open where the match is weak. Clone size is shown for a subset of rows, as once, few, many or a class of expanded clone.

>TRBV12-5|TRBJ2-1|few|NA
TGTGCTAGTGGTCCAGGGGGCGGGAGTACTGAGCAGTTCTTC
CASGPGGGSTEQFF
>TRBV7-2|TRBJ2-5|NA|TRBD2
TGTGCCAGCAGCCGGGGGGTAGAGGAGACCCAGTACTTC
CASSRGVEETQYF
>TRBV14|TRBJ2-7|few|TRBD1
TGTGCCAGCAGCCCATTCACCGGGACAGGCTACGAGCAGTACTTC
CASSPFTGTGYEQYF
>TRBV30|TRBJ2-1|few|NA
TGTGCCTGGAGTGGGGAGTTTGGCAATGAGCAGTTCTTC
CAWSGEFGNEQFF
>TRBV4-2|TRBJ2-3|few|NA
TGTGCCAGCAGCCAAGACCCACTAGTGTCAGATACGCAGTATTTT
CASSQDPLVSDTQYF
>TRBV7-6|TRBJ2-1|NA|TRBD1
TGTGCCAGCAGCTTACCGGGACAGGGAGGCAATGAGCAGTTCTTC
CASSLPGQGGNEQFF
>TRBV7-3|TRBJ2-5|few|NA
TGTGCCAGCAGCACAAATAGCGGCGGGGAGACCCAGTACTTC
CASSTNSGGETQYF
>TRBV28|TRBJ1-4|NA|NA
TGTGCCAGCAGCACCACGAGGGAGGGTGAAAAACTGTTTTTT
CASSTTREGEKLFF
>TRBV7-9|TRBJ2-2|few|TRBD1
TGTGCCAGCAGTCGGACAGGGGGCGAAACCGGGGAGCTGTTTTTT
CASSRTGGETGELFF
>TRBV20-1|TRBJ1-1|NA|NA
TGCAGTGCGTGGACAATTGAAGCTTTCTTT
CSAWTIEAFF
>TRBV6-1|TRBJ1-5|few|TRBD1
TGTGCCAGCAGTGGAAGGGTCGGGACAGCTAATCAGCCCCAGCATTTT
CASSGRVGTANQPQHF
>TRBV19|TRBJ1-5|NA|TRBD1
TGTGCCAGTAGTATTTCCCAGGGGGGCAATCAGCCCCAGCATTTT
CASSISQGGNQPQHF
>TRBV28|TRBJ2-7|NA|TRBD1
TGTGCCAGCGGAGGGACAGGGGGCGCCTACGAGCAGTACTTC
CASGGTGGAYEQYF
>TRBV16|TRBJ1-1|few|TRBD1
TGTGCCAGCAGCCCACTCTTCCGGGACAGGGTAAGGGCCACTGAAGCTTTCTTT
CASSPLFRDRVRATEAFF
>TRBV25-1|TRBJ1-1|few|TRBD1
TGTGCCAGCAGACAAGGACAGGTTTCGAACACTGAAGCTTTCTTT
CASRQGQVSNTEAFF
>TRBV2|TRBJ2-5|few|TRBD2
TGTGCCAGCCGCGTAGGACTAGCGGGAGGGCCACAGGAGACCCAGTACTTC
CASRVGLAGGPQETQYF
>TRBV5-1|TRBJ2-2|few|TRBD2
TGCGCCAGCAGCTTGGTCCCCCTCGCGGGAGGGCCCGGGGAGCTGTTTTTT
CASSLVPLAGGPGELFF
>TRBV7-2|TRBJ2-2|NA|TRBD1
TGTGCCAGCAGCTCCCGGGACAGTCTTACCGGGGAGCTGTTTTTT
CASSSRDSLTGELFF
>TRBV29-1|TRBJ2-7|NA|NA
TGCAGCGTCGGGTTACCCTCCTACGAGCAGTACTTC
CSVGLPSYEQYF
>TRBV5-4|TRBJ2-3|few|TRBD1
TGTGCCAGCAGCATCCGGGACAGGGGCACAGATACGCAGTATTTT
CASSIRDRGTDTQYF
>TRBV5-1|TRBJ2-3|NA|TRBD1
TGCGCCAGCAGTTACCTCCAGGGGGCCTCCACAGATACGCAGTATTTT
CASSYLQGASTDTQYF
>TRBV19|TRBJ1-5|NA|NA
TGTGCCAGTAGTATTATGGCAGGGACAAATCAGCCCCAGCATTTT
CASSIMAGTNQPQHF
>TRBV6-5|TRBJ1-5|NA|NA
TGTGCCAGCAGTGATCAGTATAGCAATCAGCCCCAGCATTTT
CASSDQYSNQPQHF
>TRBV30|TRBJ1-5|NA|NA
TGTGCCTGGTCGTCCGGGGGCAATCAGCCCCAGCATTTT
CAWSSGGNQPQHF
>TRBV30|TRBJ1-2|NA|NA
TGTGCCTGGAGTATAGACACCAACTATGGCTACACCTTC
CAWSIDTNYGYTF
>TRBV7-2|TRBJ2-3|NA|TRBD2
TGTGCCAGCAGCTGGGGACTAGCGGGGGTAGATACGCAGTATTTT
CASSWGLAGVDTQYF
>TRBV5-1|TRBJ2-5|NA|TRBD1
TGCGCCAGCAGCTTTGCCAGCTCGGGACAGGGATACCAAGAGACCCAGTACTTC
CASSFASSGQGYQETQYF
>TRBV6-6|TRBJ2-5|few|TRBD1
TGTGCCAGCAATGTACAGGGGGAAGAGACCCAGTACTTC
CASNVQGEETQYF
>TRBV28|TRBJ2-7|NA|TRBD2
TGTGCCGAGCAGGGAGGGTACTACGAGCAGTACTTC
CAEQGGYYEQYF
>TRBV27|TRBJ2-6|few|NA
TGTGCCAGCAGTCCGACAGGGACTAGTGGAGCCAACGTCCTGACTTTC
CASSPTGTSGANVLTF
>TRBV7-2|TRBJ2-3|NA|NA
TGTGCCAGCAGCATTCAGGGTTCTAGCACAGATACGCAGTATTTT
CASSIQGSSTDTQYF
>TRBV2|TRBJ2-5|few|NA
TGTGCCAGCAGGGAGAAGACCCAGTACTTC
CASREKTQYF
>TRBV5-4|TRBJ2-5|NA|NA
TGTGCCAGCAGCTTGGAACGGGGCCAAGAGACCCAGTACTTC
CASSLERGQETQYF
>TRBV7-2|TRBJ2-1|few|TRBD1
TGTGCCAGCAGCGTGGTCGGGACAGGGGGCTACAATGAGCAGTTCTTC
CASSVVGTGGYNEQFF
>TRBV28|TRBJ2-3|NA|NA
TGTGCCAGCAGTCCAGGGTTAGGCACAGATACGCAGTATTTT
CASSPGLGTDTQYF
>TRBV6-6|TRBJ1-5|few|TRBD1
TGTGCCAGCAGTTACCCGGGACAGACAAATCAGCCCCAGCATTTT
CASSYPGQTNQPQHF
>TRBV5-6|TRBJ2-4|NA|NA
TGTGCCAGCAGCTCCTCCAGGGTTAAGGAGTACTTC
CASSSSRVKEYF
>TRBV2|TRBJ2-2|few|NA
TGTGCCAGCACCCCAACGGAGGTCACCGGGGAGCTGTTTTTT
CASTPTEVTGELFF
>TRBV18|TRBJ2-7|few|TRBD2
TGTGCCAGCTCACCTACGACTAGCGGGAGCTACGAGCAGTACTTC
CASSPTTSGSYEQYF
>TRBV4-2|TRBJ1-3|few|NA
TGTGCCAGCAGCCAAATCCCCGGGGACTCTGGAAACACCATATATTTT
CASSQIPGDSGNTIYF
>TRBV29-1|TRBJ2-7|NA|NA
TGCAGCGTCTCAAAGGTGGGGGGTTCCGACGAGCAGTACTTC
CSVSKVGGSDEQYF
>TRBV5-1|TRBJ2-1|few|TRBD2
TGCGCCAGCAGCAACGGACTAGCGGGCTACAATGAGCAGTTCTTC
CASSNGLAGYNEQFF
>TRBV28|TRBJ2-5|NA|TRBD2
TGTGCCAGCAGCTCTAGCGGGAGTGGGGTGGAGACCCAGTACTTC
CASSSSGSGVETQYF
>TRBV19|TRBJ1-5|many|NA
TGTGCCAGTAGTAAAGCAGGGGCCAGTGGGAATCAGCCCCAGCATTTT
CASSKAGASGNQPQHF
>TRBV5-6|TRBJ2-1|few|NA
TGTGCCAGCAGCCCCACAATAAGCTCCTACAATGAGCAGTTCTTC
CASSPTISSYNEQFF
>TRBV7-3|TRBJ2-7|NA|TRBD2
TGTGCCAGCAGCCTACTAGCGGGTCTCTCCTACGAGCAGTACTTC
CASSLLAGLSYEQYF
>TRBV5-4|TRBJ2-1|NA|TRBD2
TGTGCCAGCAGCTTGGGGGACTACTACAATGAGCAGTTCTTC
CASSLGDYYNEQFF
>TRBV25-1|TRBJ2-5|few|NA
TGTGCCAGCAGTAACAGGCTGGAGGAGACCCAGTACTTC
CASSNRLEETQYF
>TRBV7-9|TRBJ2-7|NA|NA
TGTGCCAGCAGCTCCCTTAGAACGGAGAACTTCTACGAGCAGTACTTC
CASSSLRTENFYEQYF
>TRBV7-8|TRBJ2-7|few|NA
TGTGCCAGCACCCGCACTAATGTCGAGCAGTACTTC
CASTRTNVEQYF
>TRBV18|TRBJ2-2|few|TRBD2
TGTGCCAGCTCACCGCTAGCGGGAGGTAACACCGGGGAGCTGTTTTTT
CASSPLAGGNTGELFF
>TRBV4-2|TRBJ1-3|few|TRBD1
TGTGCCAGCAGCCAAGATTACGGGACAGGGGACCCCTCTGGAAACACCATATATTTT
CASSQDYGTGDPSGNTIYF
>TRBV5-4|TRBJ2-1|few|TRBD2
TGTGCCAGCAGCTCCCCGAAGGGCGGGAGTTCGGGGAATGAGCAGTTCTTC
CASSSPKGGSSGNEQFF
>TRBV9|TRBJ2-3|few|TRBD2
TGTGCCTCTGGGGAGGGCAGCACAGATACGCAGTATTTT
CASGEGSTDTQYF
>TRBV10-3|TRBJ1-1|few|NA
TGTGCCAGTCAGGGGAGGGAGAACACTGAAGCTTTCTTT
CASQGRENTEAFF
>TRBV27|TRBJ2-7|few|TRBD1
TGTGCCAGCAGTTCGGGACAGGTTCTCCACGAGCAGTACTTC
CASSSGQVLHEQYF